This TCR beta chain comes out of a study of OX40 agonist ivuxolimab in advanced cancers. Trimming stripped 0 bases from V and 10 bases from J, with 14 bases between. CDR3 length: 14 residues. Germline V gene data show CDR1 as LNHDA and CDR2 as SQIVND (reference sequence). Profiling relied on immunoSEQ multiplex PCR, and the TCRdb table lists in-frame clones only, not all of them. The table includes some 57,000 clones, 85% to 90% detected once. In its sample, this clone was seen once. The sequences come from CD4+ or CD8+ T cells sorted from blood, collected in a trial of the OX40 agonist ivuxolimab. The chain is built from TRBV19 and TRBJ2-3; D unresolved. This sequence originates from an adult with an advanced solid tumor such as melanoma, head and neck, liver or kidney cancer. CDR3 coding DNA: TGTGCCAGTAGTATAGAGTGGAGTAGGGCAGCGCAGTATTTT. It translates to CASSIEWSRAAQYF.